Below, 28 T cell receptor beta chains from the same sample are listed, as sequenced in a study of shared clonotypes between healthy human individuals. Here immunoSEQ multiplex PCR was the method, and the copy in TCRdb shows in-frame clones only, minus some. The profile shows some 380,000 clones, approximately 96% of them singletons. Sequences were obtained from memory CD8+ T cells sorted from blood. Sample subset: CD45RO+ cells pooled with CCR7-negative TemRA cells. These receptors were taken from a man younger than 45 in good health.

This chain links TRBV15 with TRBJ1-2; D is ambiguous. The CDR3 is 13 amino acids. CDR1 LNHNV and CDR2 YYDKDF come from the germline V gene (reference sequence). V shed 3 bases and J shed 4 bases, with 9 bases lying between them. CDR3 loop: CATSRRETYGYTF. The CDR3 DNA reads TGTGCCACCAGCAGGAGGGAAACCTATGGCTACACCTTC. The full variable domain, in which reference TRBV15 and TRBJ1-2 provide the parts outside the CDR3, is DAMVIQNPRYQVTQFGKPVTLSCSQTLNHNVMYWYQQKSSQAPKLLFHYYDKDFNNEADTPDNFQSRRPNTSFCFLDIRSPGLGDTAMYLCATSRRETYGYTFGSGTRLTVV.

The chain carries TRBV10-3 and TRBJ1-1; 7 nucleotides agree with TRBD1. There are 15 residues in the CDR3. CDR1 and CDR2 (germline): ENHRY, SYGVKD. After removal of 7 bases from V and 4 bases from J, the junction contained 12 bases not matched to a gene. The CDR3 sequence: CAITPTIRTGTEAFF. CDR3 sequence (DNA): TGTGCCATCACTCCCACAATTAGGACAGGCACTGAAGCTTTCTTT.

This clone was seen a few times. The rearrangement joins TRBV4-2 to TRBJ1-2; 12 bases are shared with TRBD1. Germline trimming cut 1 base from V and 3 bases from J; bases unmatched to any gene: 0. Germline-derived CDR1 and CDR2 are LGHNA and YNFKEQ. The CDR3 has 15 residues. The CDR3 protein is CASSQGDRGHYGYTF. CDR3 DNA sequence: TGTGCCAGCAGCCAAGGGGACAGGGGGCACTATGGCTACACCTTC.

This sequence joins TRBV20-1 and TRBJ2-1, with no clear D. Trimming removed 6 bases at V and 3 bases at J, with 6 bases between. The germline V gene has CDR1 DFQATT and CDR2 SNEGSKA (reference sequence). The CDR3 totals 11 residues. CDR3 DNA sequence: TGCAGTGCCAGTGACTACAATGAGCAGTTCTTC. Translating it yields CSASDYNEQFF.

V usage is TRBV19 and J usage is TRBJ2-7; D remains unclear. V lost 5 bases to trimming and J lost 3 bases, with 11 bases between them. The CDR3 length is 13 residues. Germline V lookup: CDR1 LNHDA, CDR2 SQIVND (reference sequence). In DNA form, the CDR3 reads TGTGCCAGTAGTCGAGACAAAAACTACGAGCAGTACTTC. Residues: CASSRDKNYEQYF.

This clone was seen a single time. The CDR3 protein is CASSSSDEQYF. The CDR3 DNA reads as TGTGCCAGCAGCTCGTCAGACGAGCAGTACTTC. The chain uses TRBV5-5 and TRBJ2-7; D is ambiguous. CDR1 SGHKS and CDR2 YYEKEE come from the germline V gene (reference sequence). The length of the CDR3 is 11 residues. Deletions cut 3 bases from V and 5 bases from J, with 6 bases between.

This clone came up once. The V and J genes are TRBV5-1 and TRBJ1-5; no clear D. V lost 4 bases to trimming and J lost 2 bases, with 13 bases between them. The CDR3 extends over 15 amino acids. Germline V gene data show CDR1 as SGHRS and CDR2 as YFSETQ. The CDR3 here is CASSAGHGGNQPQHF. In DNA form, the CDR3 reads TGCGCCAGCAGCGCCGGGCACGGGGGCAATCAGCCCCAGCATTTT.

The genes are TRBV27 and TRBJ2-5, with TRBD1 matching 7 bases. The CDR3 is 14 amino acids. The V segment lost 5 bases and the J segment 5 bases; nucleotides outside the gene matches: 8. Germline CDR1 MNHEY, CDR2 SMNVEV (reference sequence). The CDR3 coding sequence is TGTGCCAGCAGTGAAGGGACAGCAGGGGAGACCCAGTACTTC. It yields the protein CASSEGTAGETQYF.

V gene TRBV6-5 combines with J gene TRBJ2-3; 8 nucleotides align to TRBD2. The V segment lost 2 bases and the J segment 5 bases; nucleotides outside the gene matches: 0. CDR3 length: 13 residues. The germline V gene encodes CDR1 MNHEY and CDR2 SVGAGI. In DNA form, the CDR3 reads TGTGCCAGCAGTTACGGGACTAGAGATACGCAGTATTTT. It codes for CASSYGTRDTQYF.

The chain recombines TRBV2 with TRBJ1-1; D is undetermined. Per the germline V gene, CDR1 is SNHLY and CDR2 is FYNNEI. This CDR3 contains 12 residues. V was shortened by 8 bases and J by 6 bases, with 13 bases between the two germline ends. The CDR3 DNA reads TGTGCCAGCGGGTGGCTCGGGGCTGAAGCTTTCTTT. Amino acid sequence: CASGWLGAEAFF.

The chain has TRBV13 and TRBJ1-1; the D gene is possibly TRBD1 (6 bases). Germline CDR1 PRHDT, CDR2 FYEKMQ (reference sequence). CDR3 length: 13 residues. The V and J ends lost 4 bases and 2 bases respectively, with 8 bases between them. The CDR3 bases are TGTGCCAGCAGCTCACAGGGAAACACTGAAGCTTTCTTT. Residues: CASSSQGNTEAFF.

The rearrangement links TRBV28 to TRBJ2-1; D unresolved. The germline CDR1 and CDR2 sequences are MDHEN and SYDVKM. The germline V and J ends were trimmed by 2 bases and 9 bases, with 11 bases remaining between them. This CDR3 region has 13 residues. The chain's CDR3 is CASSLGTGAEQFF. DNA for the CDR3: TGTGCCAGCAGTTTAGGTACTGGAGCTGAGCAGTTCTTC.

The chain is built from TRBV6-5 and TRBJ2-6; D is unresolved. Deletions cut 0 bases from V and 0 bases from J, with 6 bases between. The CDR3 extends over 16 amino acids. Germline CDR1 and CDR2: MNHEY and SVGAGI. The CDR3 sequence is CASSYSTSSGANVLTF. In DNA form, the CDR3 reads TGTGCCAGCAGTTACTCGACGAGCTCTGGGGCCAACGTCCTGACTTTC.

The gene calls are TRBV30 and TRBJ2-3; D is possibly TRBD2 (6 bases). CDR1 and CDR2 from the germline V gene are GTSNPN and SVGIG (reference sequence). V lost 0 bases, J lost 5 bases, and 15 bases lay in between. There are 15 residues in the CDR3. In DNA form, the CDR3 reads TGTGCCTGGAGTGTACGTAGCGGTCGGGGAGATACGCAGTATTTT. Its protein is CAWSVRSGRGDTQYF. Based on the CDR3 plus reference TRBV30 and TRBJ2-3, the full variable domain is SQTIHQWPATLVQPVGSPLSLECTVEGTSNPNLYWYRQAAGRGLQLLFYSVGIGQISSEVPQNLSASRPQDRQFILSSKKLLLSDSGFYLCAWSVRSGRGDTQYFGPGTRLTVL.

J is TRBJ2-7 and V is TRBV2, with D perhaps matching TRBD2 (5 bases). V lost 1 base, J lost 2 bases, and 12 bases lay in between. Per germline, CDR1 SNHLY and CDR2 FYNNEI. The CDR3 length is 15 residues. The CDR3 loop reads CASSEVAGGTYEQYF. The CDR3 DNA reads as TGTGCCAGCAGTGAAGTGGCGGGTGGGACCTACGAGCAGTACTTC.

The V gene is TRBV14, the J gene TRBJ1-1; possibly TRBD1 for D (5 bases). The CDR3 totals 14 residues. The V gene's germline CDR1 is SGHDN and CDR2 FVKESK. V gave up 0 bases and J gave up 4 bases, with 9 bases separating them. CDR3 coding DNA: TGTGCCAGCAGCCAAGATCTCAGGGCCACTGAAGCTTTCTTT. This gives the protein CASSQDLRATEAFF.

This clone appeared a single time. This CDR3 reads CASMGVAGPLSTDTQYF. In DNA form, the CDR3 reads TGTGCCAGCATGGGGGTGGCGGGACCTTTAAGCACAGATACGCAGTATTTT. The gene calls are TRBV2 and TRBJ2-3; possible D gene TRBD2, 6 bases. CDR1 SNHLY and CDR2 FYNNEI come from the germline V gene. V was trimmed by 7 bases and J by 0 bases, leaving 20 bases between them. This CDR3 spans 17 amino acids.

The chain combines TRBV10-3 with TRBJ2-4; no clear D. The CDR3 runs 14 residues. The V gene's germline CDR1 is ENHRY and CDR2 SYGVKD. V lost 10 bases, J lost 5 bases, and 18 bases lay in between. CDR3 DNA: TGTGCCACCCACGATTCGGGTGGGGAAAACATTCAGTACTTC. Encoded protein: CATHDSGGENIQYF.

The rearrangement links TRBV7-9 to TRBJ2-1; no definite D call. The CDR3 runs to 15 residues. In germline, CDR1 is SEHNR, CDR2 FQNEAQ (reference sequence). V gave up 2 bases and J gave up 0 bases, with 8 bases separating them. The CDR3 DNA is TGTGCCAGCAGCTTATCTTTGGGCTCCTACAATGAGCAGTTCTTC. It is translated as CASSLSLGSYNEQFF.

The gene calls are TRBV27 and TRBJ1-1; the D is unclear. CDR3 size: 13 residues. Germline V CDR1 and CDR2: MNHEY, SMNVEV (reference sequence). Trimming removed 7 bases from V and 1 base from J, with 10 bases in between. DNA for the CDR3: TGTGCCAGCAAGAGGGAGGGGAACACTGAAGCTTTCTTT. It yields the protein CASKREGNTEAFF.

This chain links TRBV30 with TRBJ2-4, with D perhaps matching TRBD1 or TRBD2 (5 bases each). Germline V gene lookup returns CDR1 GTSNPN and CDR2 SVGIG (reference sequence). With 1 base removed from V and 0 bases from J, the gap between germline ends came to 13 bases. The CDR3 totals 16 residues. The CDR3 bases are TGTGCCTGGAGTGGGGGGTTCGGACTAGCCAAAAACATTCAGTACTTC. Translating gives CAWSGGFGLAKNIQYF.

The chain links TRBV5-4 to TRBJ2-7; D may be TRBD2 (6 bases). Germline V gene lookup returns CDR1 SGHNT and CDR2 YYREEE (reference sequence). Between the trimmed V and J ends, which lost 0 bases and 3 bases, there was a span of 16 bases. The CDR3 has 16 amino acids. CDR3 residues: CASSLAGPGVNYEQYF. CDR3 DNA sequence: TGTGCCAGCAGCTTGGCTGGTCCGGGAGTAAACTACGAGCAGTACTTC. The variable domain in full, completed from reference TRBV5-4 and TRBJ2-7, reads ETGVTQSPTHLIKTRGQQVTLRCSSQSGHNTVSWYQQALGQGPQFIFQYYREEENGRGNFPPRFSGLQFPNYSSELNVNALELDDSALYLCASSLAGPGVNYEQYFGPGTRLTVT.

As concerns this clone: The junction differs from germline at one of its ends, possibly a read error. This rearrangement joins TRBV29-1 to TRBJ2-2; 9 nucleotides align to TRBD1. Germline lookup yields CDR1 SQVTM and CDR2 ANQGSEA. There are 14 residues in the CDR3. CDR3 loop: CSVYRGPLTGEMFF. For the CDR3, the DNA is TGCAGCGTTTACAGGGGGCCCTTGACCGGGGAGATGTTTTTT.

Comment on this clone: The sample carries other DNA sequences with the same CDR3. The rearrangement links TRBV30 to TRBJ2-5, with unresolved D. The CDR3 consists of 11 residues. Germline V gene sequence: CDR1 GTSNPN, CDR2 SVGIG (reference sequence). V shed 0 bases and J shed 5 bases, with 4 bases lying between them. The CDR3 loop reads CAWSVSETQYF. The CDR3 nucleotides are TGTGCCTGGAGTGTATCGGAGACCCAGTACTTC.

The V gene is TRBV13, the J gene TRBJ2-1; TRBD2 matches at 11 bases. CDR3 length: 16 amino acids. The germline V gene encodes CDR1 PRHDT and CDR2 FYEKMQ (reference sequence). The ends lost 2 bases at V and 4 bases at J; junction bases unmatched: 4. The CDR3 DNA sequence: TGTGCCAGCAGCTTACCCGGACTAGCGGGTTACAATGAGCAGTTCTTC. Translating gives CASSLPGLAGYNEQFF.

The chain has TRBV2 and TRBJ1-1; D is possibly TRBD1 (6 bases). The CDR3 extends over 15 amino acids. Per the germline V gene, CDR1 is SNHLY and CDR2 is FYNNEI. The V end lost 6 bases, the J end lost 0 bases, and 14 bases lay between the germline ends. The CDR3, as DNA: TGTGCCAGCAGCCCCCATACAGGGTTGAACACTGAAGCTTTCTTT. It translates to CASSPHTGLNTEAFF.

The V gene is TRBV2, the J gene TRBJ1-4; D not certain. The CDR3 spans 15 residues. Germline V gene data show CDR1 as SNHLY and CDR2 as FYNNEI. V lost 2 bases, J lost 6 bases, and 13 bases lay in between. CDR3 region: CASSESGVAYEKLFF. As DNA, the CDR3 is TGTGCCAGCAGTGAAAGCGGGGTGGCCTATGAAAAACTGTTTTTT.

This rearrangement joins TRBV6-1 to TRBJ2-1, with TRBD2 identical over 7 bases. Germline V gives CDR1 MNHNS, CDR2 SASEGT. The J segment lost 3 bases and the V segment lost 2 bases, leaving 7 bases of the junction unmatched. CDR3 length: 16 amino acids. The CDR3 spells CASSEYLAVNYNEQFF. The CDR3 nucleotides read TGTGCCAGCAGTGAATATCTAGCGGTAAACTACAATGAGCAGTTCTTC.